This T cell receptor beta chain was retrieved from a study of T cells and Merkel cell carcinoma outcomes. Findings and caveats of the study: Repertoire plus T-cell density reportedly predicted Merkel cell carcinoma outcomes.

This CDR3 has 18 amino acids. The germline V gene encodes CDR1 SGHVS and CDR2 FQNEAQ. V lost 3 bases and J 4 bases, leaving 24 bases between the germline ends. This clone occurred once. Antigen: not known. Generated by immunoSEQ multiplex PCR, the TCRdb table keeps only in-frame clones and is missing some. The sample holds about 15,000 clones, about nine tenths seen once. The specimen was tumor tissue from Merkel cell carcinoma. The gene calls are TRBV7-8 and TRBJ2-5; a possible D gene is TRBD1 (6 bases). This receptor was identified in a human donor with Merkel cell carcinoma. The CDR3 spells CASSLGWWDIIKVETQYF. CDR3 sequence (DNA): TGTGCCAGCAGCTTGGGGTGGTGGGACATTATAAAGGTAGAGACCCAGTACTTC.